This T cell receptor beta chain comes out of a study of CD8+ T cells in alopecia areata. The study, taken as a whole, reports: Clarity of TCR sharing across patients fell short of that in mice, possibly HLA-related. Scalp sequencing also captures normal skin's resident alphabeta T cells.

A remark on this clone: Its matching antigen is unknown.

RNA extraction was followed by reverse transcription into cDNA, which acted as the sequencing template. Using immunoSEQ multiplex PCR, the repertoire was profiled, and TCRdb retains in-frame clones only, with some absent. The sample includes 9,000 to 13,000 clones, roughly 62% of them seen just once. Those with alopecia areata gave lesional scalp punch biopsies and peripheral blood. The TCR comes from a human donor with alopecia areata. Sequenced material: skin, taken at week 0.

CDR3 nucleotide sequence: TGCAGCGTCGCCTGGACAGGGGGCCCCCAAGAGACCCAGTACTTC. Translated, it gives CSVAWTGGPQETQYF. The genes are TRBV29-1 and TRBJ2-5, with 11 bases identical to TRBD1. With V trimmed by 6 bases and J by 1 base, 7 bases remained unmatched. This CDR3 has 15 residues. The V gene's germline CDR1 is SQVTM and CDR2 ANQGSEA.